The clone carrying this T cell receptor (beta chain) occurred once. Its ends do not fully match the called genes, so a read error is possible. Assay: immunoSEQ multiplex PCR; the TCRdb copy retains only in-frame clones and omits some. The repertoire holds around 120,000 clones, with roughly 90% as singletons. The data were taken from a study of T cell responses to AZD1222 COVID-19 vaccine. This clonotype originated in an adult in good health. The sample in question was peripheral blood, obtained on day 0 of AZD1222 vaccination.

CDR3 amino acids: CASTRGASHEQYF. The CDR3 DNA is TGCGCCAGCACGCGGGGGGCCTCCCACGAGCAGTACTTC. V and J are TRBV5-1 and TRBJ2-7, with 8 bases that match TRBD2. In germline, CDR1 is SGHRS, CDR2 YFSETQ. This CDR3 comprises 13 residues.